This TCR beta chain was recorded in a study of cytomegalovirus exposure and HLA in healthy donors. The study, taken as a whole, reports: Links to common viral pathogens appeared, in a later analysis, for several of the most significant clusters. Many donors shared some public TCRs, even though most TCR sequences were rare. One variant, a missense change in DCLRE1C, was linked in a later analysis to TCR beta V- and J-gene trimming.

The PCR made use of 60 Vbeta and 13 Jbeta primers. Sequenced by immunoSEQ multiplex PCR; TCRdb stores in-frame clones only, minus some. The sample holds 77,000 or so clones; about 79% are singletons and the top ten take under 20%. With respect to this clone: Its specificity is not known.

The V end lost 4 bases, the J end lost 4 bases, and 16 bases lay between the germline ends. The CDR3 is 16 residues long. CDR1 and CDR2 from the germline V gene are MNHEY and SVGAGI. The sequence was collected from a man aged 65 to 79 in good health and CMV-seropositive. The chain carries TRBV6-5 and TRBJ2-2, with a possible D match to TRBD2 (6 bases). Sequenced: PBMCs. Written as DNA, the CDR3 is TGTGCCAGCAGTTCATCCTCATGGGGGGTCACCGGGGAGCTGTTTTTT. Its translation: CASSSSSWGVTGELFF.